This T cell receptor (beta chain) stems from a study of OX40 agonist ivuxolimab in advanced cancers. Study-wide background: The dose of intravenous ivuxolimab that patients received every 2 weeks ranged from 0.01 to 10 mg/kg. There were three patients with partial responses, one having hepatocellular carcinoma and two cutaneous melanoma. Whole-study findings and limits: Researchers did not determine the expanded peripheral T cells' antigen specificity.

This clone was seen once. Its antigen is unidentified. Profiling relied on immunoSEQ multiplex PCR, and the TCRdb table lists in-frame clones only, not all of them. The data hold about 30,000 clones, with 90% to 95% observed a single time. Material: CD4+ or CD8+ T cells sorted from blood, obtained in a trial of the OX40 agonist ivuxolimab. The TCR originated in an adult with an advanced solid tumor such as melanoma, head and neck, liver or kidney cancer.

The CDR3 region has the DNA TGCGCCAGCAGCCAAGATTGGATAGCGGGAGGGCTCCACAATGAGCAGTTCTTC. Amino acid sequence: CASSQDWIAGGLHNEQFF. This chain uses TRBV4-3 with TRBJ2-1; 11 bases are a match to TRBD2. Trimming at V came to 0 bases and at J to 5 bases, leaving 9 bases not matched to a gene. The CDR3 length is 18 residues. In germline, CDR1 is LGHNA, CDR2 YSLEER.